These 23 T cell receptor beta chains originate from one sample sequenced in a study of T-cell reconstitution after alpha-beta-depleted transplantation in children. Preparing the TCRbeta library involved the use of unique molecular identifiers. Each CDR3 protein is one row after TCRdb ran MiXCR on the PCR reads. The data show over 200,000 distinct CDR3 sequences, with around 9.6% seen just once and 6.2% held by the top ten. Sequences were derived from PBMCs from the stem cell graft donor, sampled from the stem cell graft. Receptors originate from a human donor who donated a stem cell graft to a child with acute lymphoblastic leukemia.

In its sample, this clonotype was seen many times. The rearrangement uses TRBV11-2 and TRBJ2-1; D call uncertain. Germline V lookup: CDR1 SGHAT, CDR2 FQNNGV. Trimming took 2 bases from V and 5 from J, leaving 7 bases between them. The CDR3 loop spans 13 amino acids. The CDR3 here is CASSLRPHNEQFF. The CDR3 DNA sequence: TGTGCCAGCAGCTTACGCCCCCACAATGAGCAGTTCTTC.

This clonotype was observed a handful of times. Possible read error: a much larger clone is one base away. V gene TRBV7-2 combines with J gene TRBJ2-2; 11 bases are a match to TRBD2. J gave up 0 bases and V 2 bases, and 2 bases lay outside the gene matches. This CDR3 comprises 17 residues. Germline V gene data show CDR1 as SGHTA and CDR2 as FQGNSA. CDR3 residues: CASSLIAGGANTGELFF. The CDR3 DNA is TGTGCCAGCAGCTTAATAGCGGGGGGGGCGAACACCGGGGAGCTGTTTTTT.

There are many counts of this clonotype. For the CDR3, the DNA is TGTGCCAGCAGTTGGGCCGGAGGGGGCAACACTGAAGCTTTCTTT. As protein: CASSWAGGGNTEAFF. The chain links TRBV12-3 or TRBV12-4 to TRBJ1-1; 7 bases match TRBD1. V gave up 4 bases and J gave up 2 bases; unmatched junction bases: 7. The CDR3 totals 15 residues.

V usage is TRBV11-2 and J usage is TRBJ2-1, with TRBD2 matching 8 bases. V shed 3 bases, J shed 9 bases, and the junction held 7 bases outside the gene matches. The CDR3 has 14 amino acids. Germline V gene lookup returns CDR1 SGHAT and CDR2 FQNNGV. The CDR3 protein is CASSFNGGAFEQFF. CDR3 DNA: TGTGCCAGCAGCTTTAACGGGGGGGCATTTGAGCAGTTCTTC.

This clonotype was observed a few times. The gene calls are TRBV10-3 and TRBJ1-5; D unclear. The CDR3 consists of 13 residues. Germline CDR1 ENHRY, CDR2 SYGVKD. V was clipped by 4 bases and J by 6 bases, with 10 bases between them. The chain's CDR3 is CAISGEEGQPQHF. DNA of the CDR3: TGTGCCATCAGTGGTGAGGAGGGTCAGCCCCAGCATTTT.

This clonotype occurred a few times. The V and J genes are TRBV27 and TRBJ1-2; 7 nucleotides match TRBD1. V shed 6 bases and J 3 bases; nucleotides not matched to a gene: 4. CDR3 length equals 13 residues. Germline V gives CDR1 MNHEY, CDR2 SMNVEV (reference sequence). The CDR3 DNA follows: TGTGCCAGCAGGAGACAGGGCTACTATGGCTACACCTTC. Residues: CASRRQGYYGYTF.

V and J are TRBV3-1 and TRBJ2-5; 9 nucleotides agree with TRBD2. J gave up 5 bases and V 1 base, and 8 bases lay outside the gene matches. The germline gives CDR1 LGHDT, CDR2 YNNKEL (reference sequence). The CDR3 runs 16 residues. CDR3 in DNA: TGTGCCAGCAGCCAAGTCCTAGCGGGGTTACACGAGACCCAGTACTTC. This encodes CASSQVLAGLHETQYF.

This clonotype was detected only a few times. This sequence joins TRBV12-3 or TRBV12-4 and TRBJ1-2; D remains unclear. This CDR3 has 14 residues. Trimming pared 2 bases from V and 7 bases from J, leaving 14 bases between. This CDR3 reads CASSLSPQNLGYTF. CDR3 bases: TGTGCCAGCAGTTTATCACCCCAGAACCTTGGCTACACCTTC.

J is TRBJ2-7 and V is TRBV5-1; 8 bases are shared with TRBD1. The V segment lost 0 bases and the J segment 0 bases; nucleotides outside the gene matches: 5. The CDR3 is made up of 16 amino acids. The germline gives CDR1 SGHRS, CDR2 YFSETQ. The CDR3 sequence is CASSLGRDRLSYEQYF. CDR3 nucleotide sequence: TGCGCCAGCAGCTTGGGACGGGACAGGCTCTCCTACGAGCAGTACTTC.

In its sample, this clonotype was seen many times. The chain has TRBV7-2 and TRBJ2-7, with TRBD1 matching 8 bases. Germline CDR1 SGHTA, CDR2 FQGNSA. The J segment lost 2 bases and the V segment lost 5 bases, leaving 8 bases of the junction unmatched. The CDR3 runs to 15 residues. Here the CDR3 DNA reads TGTGCCAGCAGCACCGGGGACAGGAGGGCCTACGAGCAGTACTTC. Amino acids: CASSTGDRRAYEQYF.

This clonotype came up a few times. The CDR3 reads CASSLGGHGYTF. DNA of the CDR3: TGTGCCAGCAGTTTAGGGGGCCATGGCTACACCTTC. The gene calls are TRBV27 and TRBJ1-2; maybe TRBD1 (6 bases). There are 12 residues in the CDR3. Germline V gene sequence: CDR1 MNHEY, CDR2 SMNVEV (reference sequence). V lost 2 bases and J lost 6, with 7 bases in between.

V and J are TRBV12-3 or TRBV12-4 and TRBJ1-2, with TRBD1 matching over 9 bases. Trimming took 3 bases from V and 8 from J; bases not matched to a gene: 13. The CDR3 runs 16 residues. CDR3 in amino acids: CASSLTGGGYLGGYTF. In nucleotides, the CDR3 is TGTGCCAGCAGTTTGACAGGGGGAGGCTACTTAGGGGGCTACACCTTC.

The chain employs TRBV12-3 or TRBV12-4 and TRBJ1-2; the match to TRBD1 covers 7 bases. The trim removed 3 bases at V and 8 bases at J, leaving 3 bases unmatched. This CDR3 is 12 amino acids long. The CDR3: CASSLTGSGYTF. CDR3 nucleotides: TGTGCCAGCAGTTTGACAGGGTCCGGCTACACCTTC.

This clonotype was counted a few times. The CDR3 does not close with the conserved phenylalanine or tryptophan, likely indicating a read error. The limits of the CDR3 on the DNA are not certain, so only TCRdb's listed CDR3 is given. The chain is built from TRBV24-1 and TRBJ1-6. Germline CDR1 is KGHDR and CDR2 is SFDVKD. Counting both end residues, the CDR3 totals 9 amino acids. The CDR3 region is CATDYNIGI.

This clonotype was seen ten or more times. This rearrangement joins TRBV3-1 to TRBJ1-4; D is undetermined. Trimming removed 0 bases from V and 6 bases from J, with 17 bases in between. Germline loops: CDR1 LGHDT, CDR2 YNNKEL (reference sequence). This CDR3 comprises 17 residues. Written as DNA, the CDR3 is TGTGCCAGCAGCCAAGATGCCCCCCAAAACTCGGATGAAAAACTGTTTTTT. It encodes CASSQDAPQNSDEKLFF.

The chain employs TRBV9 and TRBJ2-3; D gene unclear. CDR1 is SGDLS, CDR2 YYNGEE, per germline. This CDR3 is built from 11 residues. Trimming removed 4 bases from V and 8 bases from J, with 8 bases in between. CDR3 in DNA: TGTGCCAGCAGCCCCTTAGGTACGCAGTATTTT. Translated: CASSPLGTQYF.

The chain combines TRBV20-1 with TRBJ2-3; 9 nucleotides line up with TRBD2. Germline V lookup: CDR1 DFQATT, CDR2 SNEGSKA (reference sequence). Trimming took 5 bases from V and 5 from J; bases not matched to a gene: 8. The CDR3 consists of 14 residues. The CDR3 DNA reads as TGCAGTGCTCCCGGACTAGCGAGGAAAGATACGCAGTATTTT. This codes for CSAPGLARKDTQYF.

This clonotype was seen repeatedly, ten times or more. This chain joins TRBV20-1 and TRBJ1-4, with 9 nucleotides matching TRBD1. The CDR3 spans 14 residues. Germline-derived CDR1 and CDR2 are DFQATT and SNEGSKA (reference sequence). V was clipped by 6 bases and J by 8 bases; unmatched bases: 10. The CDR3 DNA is TGCAGTGCCAACACAGGGGGCGCCAGGGAAAAACTGTTTTTT. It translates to CSANTGGAREKLFF.

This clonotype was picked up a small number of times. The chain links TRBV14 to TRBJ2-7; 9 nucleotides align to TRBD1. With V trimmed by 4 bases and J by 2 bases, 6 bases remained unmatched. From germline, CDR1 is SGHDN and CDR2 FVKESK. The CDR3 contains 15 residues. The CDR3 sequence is CASSPGTGIPYEQYF. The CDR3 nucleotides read TGTGCCAGCAGCCCCGGGACAGGGATTCCCTACGAGCAGTACTTC.

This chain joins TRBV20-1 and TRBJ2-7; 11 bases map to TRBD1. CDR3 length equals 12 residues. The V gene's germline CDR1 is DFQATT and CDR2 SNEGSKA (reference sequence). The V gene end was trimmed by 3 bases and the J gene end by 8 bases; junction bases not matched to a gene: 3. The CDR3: CSARGTGGKQYF. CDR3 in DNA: TGCAGTGCTAGGGGGACAGGGGGAAAGCAGTACTTC.

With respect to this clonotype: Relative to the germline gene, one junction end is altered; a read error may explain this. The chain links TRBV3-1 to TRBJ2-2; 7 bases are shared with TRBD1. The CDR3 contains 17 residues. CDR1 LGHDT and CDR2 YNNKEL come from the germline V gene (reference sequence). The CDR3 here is CACSTKSPTGTAGELFF. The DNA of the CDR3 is TGTGCCTGCAGCACGAAGAGTCCGACAGGGACAGCCGGGGAGCTGTTTTTT.

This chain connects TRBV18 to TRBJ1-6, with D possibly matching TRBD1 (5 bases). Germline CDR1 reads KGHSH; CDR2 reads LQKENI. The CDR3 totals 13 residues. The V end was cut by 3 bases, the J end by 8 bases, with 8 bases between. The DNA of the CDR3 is TGTGCCAGCTCACCGGACACCGATTCACCCCTCCACTTT. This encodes CASSPDTDSPLHF.

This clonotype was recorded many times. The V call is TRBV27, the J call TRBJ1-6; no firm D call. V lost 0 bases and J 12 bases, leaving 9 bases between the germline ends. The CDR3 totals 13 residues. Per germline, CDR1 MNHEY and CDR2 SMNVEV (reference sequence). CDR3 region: CASSLSSEIPLHF. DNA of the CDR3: TGTGCCAGCAGTTTATCGAGTGAGATACCCCTCCACTTT.